A selection of T cell receptor beta chains follows, all from one sample in a study of blood T cells in healthy people across ages. TCRdb processed the 5' RACE reads anew with MiXCR; each CDR3 protein has one entry. In the table there are about 1.4 million distinct CDR3 sequences, 45% to 70% of which are singletons. The sample was blood. All receptors derive from a young man in good health. Each CDR3 is given with its conserved first and last residue. A D gene is named only where the DNA matches it firmly. A row's size may be missing; if present it is once, few, many or a size class.

V: TRBV6-5; J: TRBJ2-1; size: once; D: TRBD2; DNA: TGTGCCAGCAGTTACTCGAACTGGGGACTAGCGGGAGGGCCGGGCAATGAGCAGTTCTTC; CDR3: CASSYSNWGLAGGPGNEQFF
V: TRBV5-1; J: TRBJ1-2; size: -; D: -; DNA: TGCGCCAGCAGCGTAAACACGGGCCTCATGCGGGGCTACACCTTC; CDR3: CASSVNTGLMRGYTF
V: TRBV29-1; J: TRBJ2-3; size: -; D: -; DNA: TGCAGCGCGACTAGGGGGTCCACAGATACGCAGTATTTT; CDR3: CSATRGSTDTQYF
V: TRBV2; J: TRBJ2-7; size: once; D: TRBD1; DNA: TGTGCCAGCATTGACAGGGTGACCTCCTACGAGCAGTACTTC; CDR3: CASIDRVTSYEQYF
V: TRBV6-5; J: TRBJ1-1; size: -; D: -; DNA: TGTGCCAGCAGTTATTTATCGGCGGGGGGCGGCACTGAAGCTTTCTTT; CDR3: CASSYLSAGGGTEAFF
V: TRBV5-1; J: TRBJ2-2; size: -; D: -; DNA: TGCGCCAGCAGCTTGGAACAGGGAGGCACCGGGGAGCTGTTTTTT; CDR3: CASSLEQGGTGELFF
V: TRBV20-1; J: TRBJ2-7; size: -; D: TRBD1; DNA: TGCAGTGCCCTAAGAGGGGGCTCTTCCTACGAGCAGTACTTC; CDR3: CSALRGGSSYEQYF
V: TRBV12-3/TRBV12-4; J: TRBJ1-2; size: few; D: -; DNA: TGTGCCAGCACACTGGGTGAGAACTATGGCTACACCTTC; CDR3: CASTLGENYGYTF
V: TRBV7-9; J: TRBJ1-1; size: -; D: -; DNA: TGTGCCAGCAGCTTAGGATCCGGGTTGGGTTTGACTGAAGCTTTCTTT; CDR3: CASSLGSGLGLTEAFF
V: TRBV7-2; J: TRBJ2-3; size: few; D: -; DNA: TGTGCCAGCAGCCAGAGTGGGGGAGATACGCAGTATTTT; CDR3: CASSQSGGDTQYF
V: TRBV19; J: TRBJ1-5; size: -; D: -; DNA: TGTGCCAGTCGCGGATTCAATCAGCCCCAGCATTTT; CDR3: CASRGFNQPQHF
V: TRBV27; J: TRBJ2-6; size: once; D: -; DNA: TGTGCCAGCAGTTTAATACCAAACTCTGGGGCCAGCGTCCTGACTTTC; CDR3: CASSLIPNSGASVLTF
V: TRBV4-1; J: TRBJ2-3; size: -; D: -; DNA: TGCGCCAGCAGTCGGACTAAGAGCACGGATACGCAGTATTTT; CDR3: CASSRTKSTDTQYF
V: TRBV15; J: TRBJ2-1; size: -; D: -; DNA: TGTGCCACCAAGGGTCAAGGCTACAATGAGCAGTTCTTC; CDR3: CATKGQGYNEQFF
V: TRBV12-3/TRBV12-4; J: TRBJ1-1; size: few; D: TRBD1; DNA: TGTGCCAGCAGTTCCTTGAGGACAGGCAGGAACACTGAAGCTTTCTTT; CDR3: CASSSLRTGRNTEAFF
V: TRBV6-1; J: TRBJ2-1; size: -; D: -; DNA: TGTGCCAGCAGACCCCTGGACGGGTACAATGAGCAGTTCTTC; CDR3: CASRPLDGYNEQFF
V: TRBV4-2; J: TRBJ2-7; size: -; D: -; DNA: TGTGCCAGCAGCCAAGATTTATTAGGTGGGCAGTACTTC; CDR3: CASSQDLLGGQYF
V: TRBV3-1; J: TRBJ2-1; size: few; D: -; DNA: TGTGCCAGCAGCCCTTACCGACTAGACTATACAGCCACCTACAATGAGCAGTTCTTC; CDR3: CASSPYRLDYTATYNEQFF
V: TRBV11-2; J: TRBJ1-3; size: -; D: -; DNA: TGTGCCAGCAGCCCCAGCGGCAGTCCTGGAAACACCATATATTTT; CDR3: CASSPSGSPGNTIYF
V: TRBV27; J: TRBJ2-7; size: -; D: -; DNA: TGTGCCAGCAGTTTATTGGATGTGGACGAGCAGTACTTC; CDR3: CASSLLDVDEQYF
V: TRBV5-5; J: TRBJ2-1; size: -; D: -; DNA: TGTGCCAGCAGCCCTCATGGTGAGCGGTTCTTC; CDR3: CASSPHGERFF
V: TRBV7-9; J: TRBJ2-1; size: -; D: TRBD2; DNA: TGTGCCAGCAGTTCGGGACTAGCGGGAGGGATTTTAACCTACAATGAGCAGTTCTTC; CDR3: CASSSGLAGGILTYNEQFF
V: TRBV5-1; J: TRBJ1-2; size: -; D: TRBD1; DNA: TGCGCCAGCAGCACTCTGACAGGGGGCGAGGATGGCTACACCTTC; CDR3: CASSTLTGGEDGYTF
V: TRBV4-1; J: TRBJ2-7; size: -; D: -; DNA: TGCGTCAGCAGCCAAGAGGAGGAGGCGAAGTTATACGAGCAGTACTTC; CDR3: CVSSQEEEAKLYEQYF
V: TRBV4-2; J: TRBJ2-7; size: -; D: -; DNA: TGTGCCAGCAGCCAAGAAGGGCAACGAGACTACGAGCAGTACTTC; CDR3: CASSQEGQRDYEQYF
V: TRBV4-1; J: TRBJ1-1; size: -; D: -; DNA: TGCGCCAGCAGCCTCAACTCGGGACCGAGGAACACTGAAGCTTTCTTT; CDR3: CASSLNSGPRNTEAFF
V: TRBV28; J: TRBJ2-5; size: -; D: -; DNA: TGTGCCTGCCTCGGGACCCAGTACTTC; CDR3: CACLGTQYF
V: TRBV6-4; J: TRBJ2-7; size: -; D: -; DNA: TGTGCCAGCAGTGAGGGGCGTTCCCCTAGCAATGAGCAGTACTTC; CDR3: CASSEGRSPSNEQYF
V: TRBV11-1; J: TRBJ2-3; size: many; D: -; DNA: TGTGCCAGCAGCTGGGCCCAACGCCTTCCAGATACGCAGTATTTT; CDR3: CASSWAQRLPDTQYF
V: TRBV20-1; J: TRBJ2-1; size: -; D: -; DNA: TGCAGTTCCGGGGAACATGAGCAGTTCTTC; CDR3: CSSGEHEQFF
V: TRBV7-7; J: TRBJ2-3; size: -; D: -; DNA: TGTGCTAGCAGCTTATCCACTGACCCTTTAAGCCCGCAGTATTTT; CDR3: CASSLSTDPLSPQYF
V: TRBV6-5; J: TRBJ2-3; size: -; D: -; DNA: TGTGCCAGCAGTTATGGTGGGAGAGCACCAGATACGCAGTATTTT; CDR3: CASSYGGRAPDTQYF
V: TRBV6-4; J: TRBJ1-4; size: -; D: -; DNA: TGTGCCAGCAGACAAGGGGAAGCAACTAATGAAAAACTGTTTTTT; CDR3: CASRQGEATNEKLFF
V: TRBV3-1; J: TRBJ2-2; size: -; D: -; DNA: TGTGCCAGCAGCCAAAGCCCCACCGGGGAGCTGTTTTTT; CDR3: CASSQSPTGELFF
V: TRBV27; J: TRBJ2-7; size: -; D: -; DNA: TGTGCCAACAGTTCCCAGGGTTATAGCGACGAGCAGTACTTC; CDR3: CANSSQGYSDEQYF
V: TRBV4-1; J: TRBJ2-7; size: -; D: TRBD1; DNA: TGCGCCAGCAGCCAAGTTACTACCGGGACAGGGACGAGAGAGCAGTACTTC; CDR3: CASSQVTTGTGTREQYF
V: TRBV14; J: TRBJ2-3; size: -; D: -; DNA: TGTGCCAGCAGCCGGGCCCCGGGATCGGCGGGCTCTAGCACAGATACGCAGTATTTT; CDR3: CASSRAPGSAGSSTDTQYF
V: TRBV7-8; J: TRBJ2-5; size: -; D: -; DNA: TGTGCCGGCAGCCCGCTAAGTTGGGAGACCCAGTACTTC; CDR3: CAGSPLSWETQYF
V: TRBV28; J: TRBJ2-1; size: -; D: -; DNA: TGTGCCAGCAGTTTCTCAAGATGGCGGGACCTCCGGTGGGAGCAGTTCTTC; CDR3: CASSFSRWRDLRWEQFF
V: TRBV5-4; J: TRBJ2-2; size: -; D: -; DNA: TGTGCCAGCAGCTTAGTTGGAGCGGTTAACACCGGGGAGCTGTTTTTT; CDR3: CASSLVGAVNTGELFF
V: TRBV27; J: TRBJ1-4; size: few; D: -; DNA: TGTGCCAGCAGTTCTTTGGGTACGACTAATGAAAAACTGTTTTTT; CDR3: CASSSLGTTNEKLFF
V: TRBV20-1; J: TRBJ2-7; size: -; D: -; DNA: TGCAGTGCTAGAGACCTTGTTGAGGGAGGAGGCTACGAGCAGTACTTC; CDR3: CSARDLVEGGGYEQYF
V: TRBV15; J: TRBJ2-5; size: -; D: -; DNA: TGTGCCACCAGCCCTGGGATGGGGGAAGAGACCCAGTACTTC; CDR3: CATSPGMGEETQYF
V: TRBV11-2; J: TRBJ2-1; size: -; D: TRBD2; DNA: TGTGCCAGCAGTTTTAGGAAGACTAGCGGGAGTCCCTACAATGAGCAGTTCTTC; CDR3: CASSFRKTSGSPYNEQFF
V: TRBV20-1; J: TRBJ2-7; size: -; D: -; DNA: TGCAGTGCTAGGGCCCAGACAGGTGGTGGCTACGAGCAGTACTTC; CDR3: CSARAQTGGGYEQYF
V: TRBV20-1; J: TRBJ2-7; size: -; D: -; DNA: TGCAGTGGCAGGCGGGACAGATTTTCCTACGAGCAGTACTTC; CDR3: CSGRRDRFSYEQYF
V: TRBV4-1; J: TRBJ1-5; size: -; D: TRBD1; DNA: TGCGCCAGCAGCCAAGGGGGTTGGCAGGGGGGTCAGCCCCAGCATTTT; CDR3: CASSQGGWQGGQPQHF
V: TRBV28; J: TRBJ2-1; size: -; D: -; DNA: TGTGCCAGCAGCCCCCCGGGTGGCGATGAGCAGTTCTTC; CDR3: CASSPPGGDEQFF
V: TRBV29-1; J: TRBJ2-3; size: few; D: -; DNA: TGCAGCGTTGCCCTCACGGCAGCGTCGGGCACAGATACGCAGTATTTT; CDR3: CSVALTAASGTDTQYF
V: TRBV20-1; J: TRBJ2-3; size: -; D: TRBD2; DNA: TGCAGTGCCGCGGGGGGCAAGCAGGCAGATACGCAGTATTTT; CDR3: CSAAGGKQADTQYF
V: TRBV4-2; J: TRBJ1-1; size: -; D: -; DNA: TGTGCCAGCAGCCAAGGCGGTCCGGGGTACACTGAAGCTTTCTTT; CDR3: CASSQGGPGYTEAFF
V: TRBV27; J: TRBJ2-7; size: -; D: -; DNA: TGTGCCAGCAGTCCGGAATCGCTGGGGGCCTACGAGCAGTACTTC; CDR3: CASSPESLGAYEQYF
V: TRBV6-2/TRBV6-3; J: TRBJ1-2; size: few; D: -; DNA: TGTGCCAGCAGTTACGGGGTAGCTAACTATGGCTACACCTTC; CDR3: CASSYGVANYGYTF
V: TRBV27; J: TRBJ2-7; size: -; D: -; DNA: TGTGCCAGCAGTTTATCGGGTTGGGGCGGAGGAGCCTACGAGCAGTACTTC; CDR3: CASSLSGWGGGAYEQYF
V: TRBV28; J: TRBJ2-3; size: -; D: -; DNA: TGTGCCGGTACAGGGGAGGTAGATACGCAGTATTTT; CDR3: CAGTGEVDTQYF